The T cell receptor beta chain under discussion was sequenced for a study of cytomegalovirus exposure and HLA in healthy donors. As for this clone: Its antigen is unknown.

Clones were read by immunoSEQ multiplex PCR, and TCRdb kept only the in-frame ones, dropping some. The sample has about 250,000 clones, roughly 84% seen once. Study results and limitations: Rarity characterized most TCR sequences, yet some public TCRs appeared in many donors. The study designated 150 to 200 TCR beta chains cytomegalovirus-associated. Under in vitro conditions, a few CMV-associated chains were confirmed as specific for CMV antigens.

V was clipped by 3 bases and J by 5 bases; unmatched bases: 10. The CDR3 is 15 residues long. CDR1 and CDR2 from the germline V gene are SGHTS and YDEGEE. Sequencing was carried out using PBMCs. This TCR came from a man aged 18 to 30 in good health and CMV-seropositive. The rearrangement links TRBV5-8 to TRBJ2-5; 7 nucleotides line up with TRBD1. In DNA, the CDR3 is TGTGCCAGCAGCTCTGACAGGGTTACTCAGGAGACCCAGTACTTC. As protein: CASSSDRVTQETQYF.